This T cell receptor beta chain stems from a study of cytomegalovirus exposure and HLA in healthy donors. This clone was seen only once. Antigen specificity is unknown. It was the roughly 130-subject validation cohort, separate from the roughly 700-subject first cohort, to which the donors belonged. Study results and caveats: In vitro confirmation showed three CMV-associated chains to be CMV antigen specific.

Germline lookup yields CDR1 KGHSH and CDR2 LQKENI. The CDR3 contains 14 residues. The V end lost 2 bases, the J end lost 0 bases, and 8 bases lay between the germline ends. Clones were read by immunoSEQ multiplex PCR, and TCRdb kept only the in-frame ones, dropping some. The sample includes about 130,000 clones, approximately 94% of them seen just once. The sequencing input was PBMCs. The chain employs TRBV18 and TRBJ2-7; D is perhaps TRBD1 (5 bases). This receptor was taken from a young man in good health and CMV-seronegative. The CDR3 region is CASSPWTSSYEQYF. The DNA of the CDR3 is TGTGCCAGCTCACCATGGACAAGCTCCTACGAGCAGTACTTC.